A single sample gave rise to the 15 T cell receptor beta chains below, sequenced in a study of graft-versus-host responses after intestinal transplantation. The protocol was immunoSEQ multiplex PCR, while the TCRdb copy is restricted to in-frame clones and leaves out a portion. The sample includes about 100,000 clones, about 88% of them seen just once. Their specific antigens are unknown. Sequences were derived from unstimulated CD4+ T cells sorted from spleen or lymph node cells, sampled before transplant. The origin of the receptors is a human donor who was the organ donor for an intestinal transplant.

The chain is built from TRBV2 and TRBJ2-2; D uncertain. The CDR3 totals 11 residues. Germline loops: CDR1 SNHLY, CDR2 FYNNEI. The ends were cut back, 5 bases at V and 11 bases at J, with 9 bases in the middle. In nucleotides, the CDR3 is TGTGCCAGCAGTAAGCGAGGAGAGCTGTTTTTT. As protein: CASSKRGELFF. Filled out from reference TRBV2 and TRBJ2-2, the complete variable domain reads EPEVTQTPSHQVTQMGQEVILRCVPISNHLYFYWYRQILGQKVEFLVSFYNNEISEKSEIFDDQFSVERPDGSNFTLKIRSTKLEDSAMYFCASSKRGELFFGEGSRLTVL.

This sequence joins TRBV10-2 and TRBJ1-5; a possible D gene is TRBD1 (6 bases). Looked up from germline, CDR1 is WSHSY and CDR2 is SAAADI. The CDR3 covers 14 residues. V shed 5 bases and J shed 5 bases, with 13 bases lying between them. The CDR3 here is CASSLQGGDQPQHF. For the CDR3, the DNA is TGCGCCAGCAGTCTACAGGGCGGGGATCAGCCCCAGCATTTT.

The gene calls are TRBV5-1 and TRBJ1-1; D is possibly TRBD1 (5 bases). Deletions cut 1 base from V and 10 bases from J, with 8 bases between. The CDR3 has 11 amino acids. Germline V lookup: CDR1 SGHRS, CDR2 YFSETQ. CDR3 region: CASSLPGPAFF. Here the CDR3 DNA reads TGCGCCAGCAGCTTGCCGGGACCAGCTTTCTTT.

This clone was seen only once. V and J are TRBV30 and TRBJ1-2; 7 bases line up with TRBD1. Losses at the gene ends were 2 bases for V and 7 bases for J; bases not matched to a gene: 19. Germline V gene sequence: CDR1 GTSNPN, CDR2 SVGIG (reference sequence). This CDR3 comprises 17 residues. The CDR3 loop reads CAWSQDHRQGLISGYTF. CDR3 coding DNA: TGTGCCTGGAGTCAAGACCATAGACAGGGTTTAATTAGTGGCTACACCTTC.

The chain couples TRBV30 to TRBJ2-7; TRBD2 matches at 14 bases. V lost 8 bases, J lost 2 bases, and 14 bases stayed unmatched. The CDR3 consists of 17 residues. Germline-derived CDR1 and CDR2 are GTSNPN and SVGIG (reference sequence). The CDR3 protein is CAPPRRTSGGCAYEQYF. CDR3 bases: TGTGCCCCCCCCCGAAGGACTAGCGGGGGGTGCGCCTACGAGCAGTACTTC. Using reference TRBV30 and TRBJ2-7 for the parts outside the CDR3, the full variable domain is SQTIHQWPATLVQPVGSPLSLECTVEGTSNPNLYWYRQAAGRGLQLLFYSVGIGQISSEVPQNLSASRPQDRQFILSSKKLLLSDSGFYLCAPPRRTSGGCAYEQYFGPGTRLTVT.

The chain combines TRBV10-3 with TRBJ2-1; no definite D call. Trimming shortened V by 1 base and J by 8 bases, and 3 bases separated the two germline ends. This CDR3 has 11 amino acids. Per germline, CDR1 ENHRY and CDR2 SYGVKD. The CDR3 loop is CAISEWDEQFF. The CDR3 DNA reads as TGTGCCATCAGTGAGTGGGATGAGCAGTTCTTC.

The chain combines TRBV7-6 with TRBJ2-5, with 7 bases that match TRBD1. This CDR3 comprises 15 residues. V shed 1 base and J 5 bases; nucleotides not matched to a gene: 7. CDR1 SGHVS and CDR2 FNYEAQ come from the germline V gene. CDR3 sequence reads: CASSLDRGIRETQYF. CDR3 bases: TGTGCCAGCAGCTTAGACAGGGGTATTAGGGAGACCCAGTACTTC.

The V gene is TRBV5-1, the J gene TRBJ2-5; D is perhaps TRBD2 (6 bases). This CDR3 comprises 14 residues. The V and J ends lost 4 bases and 0 bases respectively, with 10 bases between them. From germline, CDR1 is SGHRS and CDR2 YFSETQ. CDR3 loop: CASSLSGNQETQYF. CDR3 nucleotide sequence: TGCGCCAGCAGCCTTAGCGGAAACCAAGAGACCCAGTACTTC.

The chain is built from TRBV6-5 and TRBJ1-3, with D uncertain. The CDR3 length is 14 residues. V was cut by 8 bases and J by 4 bases, with 15 bases left in between. The germline CDR1 and CDR2 sequences are MNHEY and SVGAGI. CDR3 protein: CASGTDSRGNTIYF. The CDR3 coding sequence is TGTGCCAGCGGAACGGACTCTCGCGGAAACACCATATATTTT.

This chain connects TRBV30 to TRBJ1-5; tentative D call: TRBD1 (6 bases). Germline values: CDR1 GTSNPN, CDR2 SVGIG (reference sequence). The ends were cut back, 5 bases at V and 4 bases at J, with 15 bases in the middle. The CDR3 runs to 14 residues. The CDR3 loop reads CAWGLQGSNQPQHF. The CDR3 region has the DNA TGTGCCTGGGGTCTACAGGGATCGAATCAGCCCCAGCATTTT.

The gene calls are TRBV7-2 and TRBJ1-1; D unclear. The CDR3 is made up of 13 amino acids. Germline V gene data show CDR1 as SGHTA and CDR2 as FQGNSA. The V and J ends lost 5 bases and 6 bases respectively, with 13 bases between them. Here the CDR3 reads CASSPSGWAEAFF. The DNA of the CDR3 is TGTGCCAGCAGCCCCAGTGGGTGGGCTGAAGCTTTCTTT.

The V call is TRBV5-6, the J call TRBJ2-2; D is ambiguous. Germline loops: CDR1 SGHDT, CDR2 YYEEEE. The V gene lost 1 base and the J gene lost 4 bases, with 5 bases spanning the gap. The CDR3 spans 13 residues. The CDR3 spells CASSLFSTGELFF. In nucleotides, the CDR3 is TGTGCCAGCAGCTTGTTTTCCACCGGGGAGCTGTTTTTT. The full variable domain, with the rest looked up from reference TRBV5-6 and TRBJ2-2, is DAGVTQSPTHLIKTRGQQVTLRCSPKSGHDTVSWYQQALGQGPQFIFQYYEEEERQRGNFPDRFSGHQFPNYSSELNVNALLLGDSALYLCASSLFSTGELFFGEGSRLTVL.

This chain links TRBV30 with TRBJ1-2, with D possibly matching TRBD1 (5 bases). The V end was cut by 2 bases, the J end by 4 bases, with 17 bases between. In germline, CDR1 is GTSNPN, CDR2 SVGIG (reference sequence). There are 15 residues in the CDR3. CDR3 amino acids: CAWSLRPDIPYGYTF. The CDR3 DNA reads as TGTGCCTGGAGTCTTCGACCGGACATCCCCTATGGCTACACCTTC.

About this clone: This CDR3 is also generated by other DNA sequences in the sample. This chain links TRBV5-1 with TRBJ2-5; TRBD2 is a possible D gene (7 bases). The CDR3 length is 14 residues. V gave up 0 bases and J gave up 5 bases, with 11 bases separating them. Germline lookup yields CDR1 SGHRS and CDR2 YFSETQ. The CDR3 DNA sequence: TGCGCCAGCAGCTTGGCCGGGGGGCCGGAGACCCAGTACTTC. Amino acid sequence: CASSLAGGPETQYF.

The V and J genes are TRBV28 and TRBJ1-1; D is possibly TRBD1 (5 bases). CDR3 length: 14 residues. The V end lost 8 bases, the J end lost 6 bases, and 19 bases lay between the germline ends. CDR1 is MDHEN, CDR2 SYDVKM, per germline. CDR3 in amino acids: CASENGWGKAEAFF. The CDR3 DNA reads as TGTGCCAGCGAAAATGGGTGGGGGAAGGCTGAAGCTTTCTTT.